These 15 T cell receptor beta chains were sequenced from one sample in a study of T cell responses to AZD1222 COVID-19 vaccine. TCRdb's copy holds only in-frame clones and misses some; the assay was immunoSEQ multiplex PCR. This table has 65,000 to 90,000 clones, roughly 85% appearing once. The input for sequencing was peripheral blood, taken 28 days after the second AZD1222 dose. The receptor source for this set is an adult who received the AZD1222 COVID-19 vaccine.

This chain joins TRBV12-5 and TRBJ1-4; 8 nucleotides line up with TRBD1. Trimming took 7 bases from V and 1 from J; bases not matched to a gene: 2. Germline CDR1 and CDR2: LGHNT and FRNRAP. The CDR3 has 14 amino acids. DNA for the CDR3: TGTGCTAGTGCAACAGGGGGAACTAATGAAAAACTGTTTTTT. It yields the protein CASATGGTNEKLFF. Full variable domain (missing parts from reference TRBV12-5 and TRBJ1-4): DARVTQTPRHKVTEMGQEVTMRCQPILGHNTVFWYRQTMMQGLELLAYFRNRAPLDDSGMPKDRFSAEMPDATLATLKIQPSEPRDSAVYFCASATGGTNEKLFFGSGTQLSVL.

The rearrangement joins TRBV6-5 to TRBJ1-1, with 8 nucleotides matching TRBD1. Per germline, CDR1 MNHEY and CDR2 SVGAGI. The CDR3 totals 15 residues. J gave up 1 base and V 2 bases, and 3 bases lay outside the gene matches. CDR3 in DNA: TGTGCCAGCAGTTACCGGACAGGGTGGAACACTGAAGCTTTCTTT. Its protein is CASSYRTGWNTEAFF.

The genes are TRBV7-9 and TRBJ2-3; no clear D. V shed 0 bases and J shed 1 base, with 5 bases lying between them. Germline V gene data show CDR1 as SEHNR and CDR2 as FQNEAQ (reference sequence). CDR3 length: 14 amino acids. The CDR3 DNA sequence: TGTGCCAGCAGCTTAGCGGGCCGCACAGATACGCAGTATTTT. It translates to CASSLAGRTDTQYF.

The CDR3 protein is CASSLRRVGEQYF. CDR3 DNA sequence: TGTGCCAGCAGTCTAAGGAGGGTCGGGGAGCAGTACTTC. This chain links TRBV28 with TRBJ2-7; the D gene is possibly TRBD2 (6 bases). Trimming pared 5 bases from V and 7 bases from J, leaving 15 bases between. Germline lookup yields CDR1 MDHEN and CDR2 SYDVKM. This CDR3 contains 13 residues.

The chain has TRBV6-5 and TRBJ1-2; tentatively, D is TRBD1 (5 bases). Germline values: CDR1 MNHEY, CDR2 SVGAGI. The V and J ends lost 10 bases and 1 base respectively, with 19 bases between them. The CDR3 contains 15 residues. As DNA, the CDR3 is TGTGCCACCCCCCGGAGGGCAGGGCATAACTATGGCTACACCTTC. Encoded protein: CATPRRAGHNYGYTF.

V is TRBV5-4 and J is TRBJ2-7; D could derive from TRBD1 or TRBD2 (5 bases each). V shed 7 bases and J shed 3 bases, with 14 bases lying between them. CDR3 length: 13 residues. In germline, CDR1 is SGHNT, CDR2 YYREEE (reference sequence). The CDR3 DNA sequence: TGTGCCAGCCACCGGGACCGAGGCTACGAGCAGTACTTC. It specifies CASHRDRGYEQYF.

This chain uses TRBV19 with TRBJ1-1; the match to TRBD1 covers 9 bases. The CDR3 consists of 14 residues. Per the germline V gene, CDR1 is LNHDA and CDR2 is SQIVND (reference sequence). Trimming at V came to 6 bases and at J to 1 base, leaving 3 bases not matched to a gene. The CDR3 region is CASSDRGTNTEAFF. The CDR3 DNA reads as TGTGCCAGTAGCGACAGGGGGACGAACACTGAAGCTTTCTTT.

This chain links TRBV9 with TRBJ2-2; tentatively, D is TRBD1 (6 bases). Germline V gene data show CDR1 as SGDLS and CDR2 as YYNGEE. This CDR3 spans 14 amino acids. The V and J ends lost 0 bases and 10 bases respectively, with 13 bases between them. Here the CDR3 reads CASSVEPGAKELFF. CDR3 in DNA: TGTGCCAGCAGCGTAGAGCCAGGGGCGAAGGAGCTGTTTTTT.

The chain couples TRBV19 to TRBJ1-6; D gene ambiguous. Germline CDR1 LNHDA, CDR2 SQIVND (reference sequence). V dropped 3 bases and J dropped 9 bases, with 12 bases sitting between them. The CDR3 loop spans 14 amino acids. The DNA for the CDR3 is TGTGCCAGTAGTATGGGTGGTTTTGGTTCACCCCTCCACTTT. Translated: CASSMGGFGSPLHF.

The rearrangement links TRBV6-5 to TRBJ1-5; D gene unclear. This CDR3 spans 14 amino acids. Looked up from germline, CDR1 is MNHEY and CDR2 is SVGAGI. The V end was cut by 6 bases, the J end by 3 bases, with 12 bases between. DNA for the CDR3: TGTGCCAGCAGACGCGACAATTACAATCAGCCCCAGCATTTT. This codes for CASRRDNYNQPQHF.

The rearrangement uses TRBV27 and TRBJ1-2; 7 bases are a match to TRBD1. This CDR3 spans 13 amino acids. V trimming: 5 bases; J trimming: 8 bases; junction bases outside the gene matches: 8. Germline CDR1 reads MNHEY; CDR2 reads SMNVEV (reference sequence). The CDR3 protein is CASSPTGVRGYTF. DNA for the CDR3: TGTGCCAGCAGTCCTACAGGGGTTAGGGGCTACACCTTC.

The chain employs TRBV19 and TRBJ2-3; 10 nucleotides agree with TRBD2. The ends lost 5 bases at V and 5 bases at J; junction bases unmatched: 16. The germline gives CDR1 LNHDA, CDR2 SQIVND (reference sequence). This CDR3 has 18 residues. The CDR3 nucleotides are TGTGCCAGTAGTGACCCCGCCCTAGCGGGAGCTGTGGGAGATACGCAGTATTTT. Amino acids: CASSDPALAGAVGDTQYF.

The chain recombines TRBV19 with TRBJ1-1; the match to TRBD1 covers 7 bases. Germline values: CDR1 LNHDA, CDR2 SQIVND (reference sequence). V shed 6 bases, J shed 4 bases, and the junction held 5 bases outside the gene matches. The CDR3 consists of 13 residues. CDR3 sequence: CASSDRVGTEAFF. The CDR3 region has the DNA TGTGCCAGTAGCGACAGGGTGGGCACTGAAGCTTTCTTT.

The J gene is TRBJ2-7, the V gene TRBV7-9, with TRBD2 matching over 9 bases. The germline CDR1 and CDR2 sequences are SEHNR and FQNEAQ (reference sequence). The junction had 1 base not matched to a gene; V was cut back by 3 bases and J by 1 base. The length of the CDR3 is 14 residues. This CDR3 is CASSLSGGSYEQYF. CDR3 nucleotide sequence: TGTGCCAGCAGCTTGAGCGGGGGGTCCTACGAGCAGTACTTC.

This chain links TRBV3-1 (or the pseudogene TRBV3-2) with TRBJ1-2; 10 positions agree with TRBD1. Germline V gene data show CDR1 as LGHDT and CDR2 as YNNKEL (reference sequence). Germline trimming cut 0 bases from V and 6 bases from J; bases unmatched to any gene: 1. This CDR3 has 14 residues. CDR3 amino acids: CASSQEDRGHGYTF. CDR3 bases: TGTGCCAGCAGCCAAGAAGACAGGGGGCATGGCTACACCTTC.